Below are 24 T cell receptor beta chains sequenced from a single sample in a study of shared clonotypes between healthy human individuals. Assay: immunoSEQ multiplex PCR; the TCRdb copy retains only in-frame clones and omits some. This sample yields roughly 2,000,000 clones, of which just under 95% are seen a single time; less than 1.5% belongs to the top ten. Naive CD8 cells, CD45RO-negative and positively selected for CCR7, excluded terminally differentiated effector memory CD45RA+ cells. The specimen sequenced was naive CD8+ T cells sorted from blood. Receptor source: a man between 18 and 35 years old in good health.

The rearrangement links TRBV4-3 to TRBJ2-1, with TRBD2 identical over 9 bases. This CDR3 is 16 amino acids long. J was trimmed by 6 bases and V by 1 base; bases with no gene match: 7. Germline CDR1 and CDR2: LGHNA and YSLEER. This CDR3 reads CASSQGLVAGANEQFF. CDR3 nucleotide sequence: TGCGCCAGCAGCCAAGGGTTAGTAGCGGGAGCCAATGAGCAGTTCTTC.

This chain uses TRBV7-6 with TRBJ2-3; 7 bases are a match to TRBD1. Trimming removed 5 bases from V and 0 bases from J; junction bases left unmatched: 11. Per germline, CDR1 SGHVS and CDR2 FNYEAQ. The CDR3 has 17 amino acids. For the CDR3, the DNA is TGTGCCAGCAGCCGAGAGGGGGAACAGGGGAGCACAGATACGCAGTATTTT. Its translation is CASSREGEQGSTDTQYF.

V gene TRBV7-6 combines with J gene TRBJ1-4; the D gene is possibly TRBD1 (5 bases). The CDR3 is made up of 21 amino acids. Trimming removed 3 bases at V and 8 bases at J, with 34 bases between. Germline assignment: CDR1 SGHVS and CDR2 FNYEAQ. The CDR3 sequence is CASSFGQGLPDLTNGNEKLFF. CDR3 nucleotide sequence: TGTGCCAGCAGCTTCGGGCAGGGACTCCCGGATCTGACCAATGGCAACGAAAAACTGTTTTTT.

The V gene is TRBV9, the J gene TRBJ1-6; TRBD1 matches at 7 bases. V shed 1 base and J 7 bases; nucleotides not matched to a gene: 5. Germline V lookup: CDR1 SGDLS, CDR2 YYNGEE. CDR3 length equals 15 residues. CDR3 in amino acids: CASSVKGTENSPLHF. The CDR3 nucleotides read TGTGCCAGCAGCGTAAAAGGGACAGAAAATTCACCCCTCCACTTT.

The chain links TRBV5-6 to TRBJ2-5; D is unresolved. The length of the CDR3 is 14 residues. V was trimmed by 3 bases and J by 4 bases, leaving 13 bases between them. Germline CDR1 and CDR2: SGHDT and YYEEEE. CDR3 coding DNA: TGTGCCAGCAGCTCTGGGATCACTCGAGAGACCCAGTACTTC. This gives the protein CASSSGITRETQYF. The entire variable domain, with the rest obtained from reference TRBV5-6 and TRBJ2-5, is as follows: DAGVTQSPTHLIKTRGQQVTLRCSPKSGHDTVSWYQQALGQGPQFIFQYYEEEERQRGNFPDRFSGHQFPNYSSELNVNALLLGDSALYLCASSSGITRETQYFGPGTRLLVL.

The V call is TRBV14, the J call TRBJ1-5, with 7 nucleotides matching TRBD1. V was pared by 4 bases and J by 5 bases, with 5 bases of the junction left unmatched. Germline V gene data show CDR1 as SGHDN and CDR2 as FVKESK. The CDR3 runs 14 residues. CDR3 sequence reads: CASSPQGNDQPQHF. CDR3 DNA sequence: TGTGCCAGCAGCCCACAGGGGAATGATCAGCCCCAGCATTTT. The full variable domain, its missing parts supplied by reference TRBV14 and TRBJ1-5, is EAGVTQFPSHSVIEKGQTVTLRCDPISGHDNLYWYRRVMGKEIKFLLHFVKESKQDESGMPNNRFLAERTGGTYSTLKVQPAELEDSGVYFCASSPQGNDQPQHFGDGTRLSIL.

This rearrangement joins TRBV6-5 to TRBJ1-4, with 7 bases lining up with TRBD1. CDR1 MNHEY and CDR2 SVGAGI come from the germline V gene. The CDR3 is 15 amino acids. J gave up 1 base and V 4 bases, and 3 bases lay outside the gene matches. The CDR3 DNA follows: TGTGCCAGCAGTTCAGGGGGGGGAACTAATGAAAAACTGTTTTTT. It is translated as CASSSGGGTNEKLFF.

The chain recombines TRBV6-5 with TRBJ2-1; TRBD2 matches at 7 bases. Per germline, CDR1 MNHEY and CDR2 SVGAGI. V was clipped by 5 bases and J by 1 base; unmatched bases: 5. This CDR3 spans 15 amino acids. DNA for the CDR3: TGTGCCAGCAGTCCCCTAGCGGTGTCCTACAATGAGCAGTTCTTC. The encoded protein is CASSPLAVSYNEQFF.

With respect to this clone: At the DNA level, this CDR3 is encoded by other sequences in the same sample as well. This rearrangement joins TRBV9 to TRBJ1-1, with TRBD1 as a possible D gene (5 bases). Between the trimmed V and J ends, which lost 2 bases and 5 bases, there was a span of 10 bases. The CDR3 sequence is 13 residues long. Germline assignment: CDR1 SGDLS and CDR2 YYNGEE. CDR3 loop: CASSVSGYTEAFF. CDR3 bases: TGTGCCAGCAGCGTGTCAGGGTATACTGAAGCTTTCTTT.

This sequence joins TRBV4-3 and TRBJ1-3; D is possibly TRBD1 (5 bases). CDR1 and CDR2 (germline): LGHNA, YSLEER. The CDR3 is 19 amino acids. The ends were cut back, 1 base at V and 0 bases at J, with 19 bases in the middle. The CDR3 sequence: CASSQVSPGVPNSGNTIYF. CDR3 sequence (DNA): TGCGCCAGCAGCCAAGTCAGTCCGGGGGTCCCAAACTCTGGAAACACCATATATTTT.

V gene TRBV5-6 combines with J gene TRBJ2-1; perhaps TRBD2 as D (6 bases). This CDR3 is 17 amino acids long. Germline assignment: CDR1 SGHDT and CDR2 YYEEEE. The V and J ends lost 0 bases and 3 bases respectively, with 16 bases between them. CDR3 amino acids: CASSLEEGIGDYNEQFF. The CDR3 DNA reads as TGTGCCAGCAGCTTGGAGGAGGGAATAGGAGACTACAATGAGCAGTTCTTC.

This chain connects TRBV6-1 to TRBJ1-5, with 9 positions matching TRBD1. The CDR3 totals 16 residues. CDR1 is MNHNS and CDR2 is SASEGT in the germline V gene. After removal of 3 bases from V and 6 bases from J, the junction contained 9 bases not matched to a gene. In DNA form, the CDR3 reads TGTGCCAGCAGTGATACGGACAGGGGAGTAAGTCAGCCCCAGCATTTT. This gives the protein CASSDTDRGVSQPQHF.

V gene TRBV5-1 combines with J gene TRBJ1-4; D is unclear. The CDR3 runs 14 residues. CDR1 SGHRS and CDR2 YFSETQ come from the germline V gene. Trimming removed 0 bases at V and 5 bases at J, with 8 bases between. The DNA for the CDR3 is TGCGCCAGCAGCTTGGGGTGGACCAATGAAAAACTGTTTTTT. It translates to CASSLGWTNEKLFF.

This clone came up once. The chain employs TRBV29-1 and TRBJ1-1; D is unresolved. The germline V gene has CDR1 SQVTM and CDR2 ANQGSEA. Deletions cut 0 bases from V and 6 bases from J, with 14 bases between. This CDR3 has 14 residues. DNA for the CDR3: TGCAGCGTTGAAGATGGTGTGAAAGGACCTGAAGCTTTCTTT. Residues: CSVEDGVKGPEAFF.

The chain has TRBV15 and TRBJ2-6, with D possibly TRBD1 on 7 matching bases. This CDR3 comprises 20 residues. Trimming removed 0 bases from V and 1 base from J, with 19 bases in between. Germline assignment: CDR1 LNHNV and CDR2 YYDKDF (reference sequence). As DNA, the CDR3 is TGTGCCACCAGCAGAGAGACGGAGGGGGCTTTCTTTTCTGGGGCCAACGTCCTGACTTTC. Translating it yields CATSRETEGAFFSGANVLTF.

The V call is TRBV6-5, the J call TRBJ1-1; no definite D call. CDR1 and CDR2 from the germline V gene are MNHEY and SVGAGI. V was clipped by 5 bases and J by 0 bases, with 7 bases between them. The CDR3 has 13 amino acids. CDR3 protein: CASSTSMNTEAFF. The CDR3 DNA is TGTGCCAGCAGTACGAGTATGAACACTGAAGCTTTCTTT.

The chain links TRBV9 to TRBJ2-2, with 7 nucleotides matching TRBD1. The length of the CDR3 is 16 residues. From germline, CDR1 is SGDLS and CDR2 YYNGEE. With V trimmed by 0 bases and J by 3 bases, 5 bases remained unmatched. CDR3 bases: TGTGCCAGCAGCGTAGCTCCACAGGGGTACACCGGGGAGCTGTTTTTT. It is translated as CASSVAPQGYTGELFF.

The V and J genes are TRBV2 and TRBJ1-6; 11 bases are shared with TRBD1. V gave up 5 bases and J gave up 4 bases; unmatched junction bases: 4. There are 16 residues in the CDR3. CDR1 is SNHLY, CDR2 FYNNEI, per germline. CDR3 sequence (DNA): TGTGCCAGCAGTCGGACAGGGGGCTCTTATAATTCACCCCTCCACTTT. This encodes CASSRTGGSYNSPLHF.

CDR3 sequence reads: CASSQNPRVKQFF. The CDR3 DNA is TGCGCCAGCAGCCAAAATCCACGGGTCAAGCAGTTCTTC. The chain combines TRBV4-3 with TRBJ2-1; D is unclear. The CDR3 covers 13 residues. Germline V gene data show CDR1 as LGHNA and CDR2 as YSLEER. Trimming took 2 bases from V and 11 from J, leaving 13 bases between them.

The chain joins TRBV10-3 to TRBJ2-3; D unresolved. V was cut by 3 bases and J by 6 bases, with 16 bases left in between. The CDR3 sequence is 15 residues long. Germline V gene lookup returns CDR1 ENHRY and CDR2 SYGVKD. The CDR3 bases are TGTGCCATCAGTGATAGGATCCCGACTCAGGATACGCAGTATTTT. This codes for CAISDRIPTQDTQYF.

This chain connects TRBV27 to TRBJ1-6; D is ambiguous. V was shortened by 5 bases and J by 7 bases, with 12 bases between the two germline ends. The CDR3 has 14 residues. CDR1 is MNHEY and CDR2 is SMNVEV in the germline V gene (reference sequence). CDR3 loop: CASSLLGHNSPLHF. CDR3 nucleotide sequence: TGTGCCAGCAGTCTCCTGGGTCACAATTCACCCCTCCACTTT.

The V and J genes are TRBV6-6 and TRBJ1-1, with TRBD1 as a possible D gene (5 bases). CDR3 length: 15 amino acids. The germline CDR1 and CDR2 sequences are MNHNY and SVGAGI (reference sequence). Trimming stripped 4 bases from V and 3 bases from J, with 15 bases between. The CDR3 spells CASSLGEVGYTEAFF. CDR3 DNA: TGTGCCAGCAGTTTAGGGGAGGTCGGGTACACTGAAGCTTTCTTT.

The chain recombines TRBV2 with TRBJ1-5, with a possible D match to TRBD1 (6 bases). Germline V gene data show CDR1 as SNHLY and CDR2 as FYNNEI. The CDR3 spans 15 residues. The V end was cut by 0 bases, the J end by 6 bases, with 12 bases between. The chain's CDR3 is CASSEAPGGPQPQHF. The CDR3 region has the DNA TGTGCCAGCAGTGAAGCCCCGGGGGGGCCTCAGCCCCAGCATTTT. Full variable domain (missing parts from reference TRBV2 and TRBJ1-5): EPEVTQTPSHQVTQMGQEVILRCVPISNHLYFYWYRQILGQKVEFLVSFYNNEISEKSEIFDDQFSVERPDGSNFTLKIRSTKLEDSAMYFCASSEAPGGPQPQHFGDGTRLSIL.

V and J are TRBV9 and TRBJ2-7; D assignment may be TRBD1 or TRBD2 (5 bases each). The CDR3 runs to 15 residues. V was pared by 3 bases and J by 7 bases, with 20 bases between. Per the germline V gene, CDR1 is SGDLS and CDR2 is YYNGEE. This CDR3 reads CASSGLGAFPGEQYF. The CDR3 coding sequence is TGTGCCAGCAGCGGGTTAGGGGCCTTCCCGGGGGAGCAGTACTTC.